These 4 T cell receptor beta chains share one sample of origin, sequenced in a study of blood T cell repertoires in COVID-19. Clones were read by immunoSEQ multiplex PCR, and TCRdb kept only the in-frame ones, dropping some. The sample shows hundreds of thousands of clones, about 87% of them seen only once. The sequencing sample was made of PBMCs or T cells enriched from blood (not recorded which). All receptors derive from a woman aged 45-59 years who had recovered from COVID-19.

The rearrangement joins TRBV19 to TRBJ2-2; the D gene is possibly TRBD1 (5 bases). Germline lookup yields CDR1 LNHDA and CDR2 SQIVND (reference sequence). The CDR3 covers 15 residues. V was shortened by 0 bases and J by 4 bases, with 9 bases between the two germline ends. The CDR3 loop is CASSIDAGSTGELFF. The CDR3 DNA is TGTGCCAGTAGTATAGATGCAGGGTCCACCGGGGAGCTGTTTTTT.

The chain recombines TRBV6-1 with TRBJ2-3; perhaps TRBD2 as D (6 bases). The CDR3 has 17 residues. V lost 1 base and J lost 6, with 20 bases in between. Germline V gene sequence: CDR1 MNHNS, CDR2 SASEGT. In DNA, the CDR3 is TGTGCCAGCAGTGAAGGAGTGGGCGCAGGGAGGTGGGATACGCAGTATTTT. This encodes CASSEGVGAGRWDTQYF.

The chain couples TRBV14 to TRBJ2-7; 13 bases line up with TRBD2. V shed 1 base and J 3 bases; nucleotides not matched to a gene: 12. Germline CDR1 SGHDN, CDR2 FVKESK. The CDR3 is 19 residues long. CDR3 bases: TGTGCCAGCAGCCAAGCCCTACGGACTAGCGGGAGATTCCGCTACGAGCAGTACTTC. It is translated as CASSQALRTSGRFRYEQYF.

This clone was counted once. Other nucleotide sequences in the sample specify the same CDR3. V and J are TRBV7-9 and TRBJ1-4, with TRBD1 matching over 7 bases. The CDR3 is 14 amino acids. Germline trimming cut 0 bases from V and 8 bases from J; bases unmatched to any gene: 3. Germline V gene data show CDR1 as SEHNR and CDR2 as FQNEAQ (reference sequence). The CDR3 region is CASSLAGGGEKLFF. CDR3 coding DNA: TGTGCCAGCAGCTTAGCAGGGGGCGGCGAAAAACTGTTTTTT.